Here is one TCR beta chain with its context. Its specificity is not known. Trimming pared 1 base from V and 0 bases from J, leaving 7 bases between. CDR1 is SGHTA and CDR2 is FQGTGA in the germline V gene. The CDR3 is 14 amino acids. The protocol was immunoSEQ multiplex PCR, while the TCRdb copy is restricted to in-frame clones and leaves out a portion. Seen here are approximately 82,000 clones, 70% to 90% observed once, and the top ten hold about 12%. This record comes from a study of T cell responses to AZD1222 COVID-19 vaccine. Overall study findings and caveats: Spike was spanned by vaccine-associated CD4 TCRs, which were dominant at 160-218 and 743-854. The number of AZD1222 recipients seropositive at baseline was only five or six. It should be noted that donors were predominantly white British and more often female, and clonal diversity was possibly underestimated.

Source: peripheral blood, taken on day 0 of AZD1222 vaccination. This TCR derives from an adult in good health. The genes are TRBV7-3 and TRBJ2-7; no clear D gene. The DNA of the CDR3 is TGTGCCAGCAGCTTAAAGTACGACTCCTACGAGCAGTACTTC. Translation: CASSLKYDSYEQYF.